Below, 5 T cell receptor beta chains from the same sample are listed, as sequenced in a study of shared clonotypes between healthy human individuals. The protocol was immunoSEQ multiplex PCR, while the TCRdb copy is restricted to in-frame clones and leaves out a portion. The sample contains 2 million to 3 million clones, under 95% of which appear only once. Specimen: naive CD4+ T cells from PBMCs. Subset meaning: CD45RA+ positively selected. The receptor source for this set is a man aged 18 to 30 in good health. Some clones in this sample may be carry-over from other donors' samples.

The chain carries TRBV7-9 and TRBJ1-5, with 11 bases aligning to TRBD1. The CDR3 is made up of 18 amino acids. V shed 6 bases and J 11 bases; nucleotides not matched to a gene: 21. Germline assignment: CDR1 SEHNR and CDR2 FQNEAQ (reference sequence). Here the CDR3 reads CASRSSDPDRGPVIAQHF. The CDR3 bases are TGTGCCAGCAGATCCTCTGACCCGGACAGGGGGCCGGTAATAGCCCAGCATTTT.

This clone was seen a single time. V is TRBV7-9 and J is TRBJ1-2; possibly TRBD1 for D (6 bases). V gave up 2 bases and J gave up 6 bases, with 10 bases separating them. The germline V gene has CDR1 SEHNR and CDR2 FQNEAQ (reference sequence). The CDR3 runs 13 residues. CDR3 coding DNA: TGTGCCAGCAGCTTACCACAGGGTCATGGCTACACCTTC. Protein: CASSLPQGHGYTF.

The chain couples TRBV28 to TRBJ2-2; 7 bases match TRBD1. Per the germline V gene, CDR1 is MDHEN and CDR2 is SYDVKM. The CDR3 is 16 residues long. The V and J ends lost 8 bases and 4 bases, in that order; junction bases with no gene match: 13. The CDR3, as DNA: TGTGCCAGCCTAAAACCCCTACAGGGGTTCACCGGGGAGCTGTTTTTT. Protein: CASLKPLQGFTGELFF.

V is TRBV9 and J is TRBJ1-6, with D perhaps TRBD1 (6 bases). The V gene's germline CDR1 is SGDLS and CDR2 YYNGEE. V shed 4 bases and J shed 4 bases, with 12 bases lying between them. The CDR3 runs 15 residues. CDR3 sequence (DNA): TGTGCCAGCAGCCCACCCGGGACATATAATTCACCCCTCCACTTT. Encoded protein: CASSPPGTYNSPLHF. Supplemented by reference TRBV9 and TRBJ1-6, the full variable domain reads DSGVTQTPKHLITATGQRVTLRCSPRSGDLSVYWYQQSLDQGLQFLIQYYNGEERAKGNILERFSAQQFPDLHSELNLSSLELGDSALYFCASSPPGTYNSPLHFGNGTRLTVT.

The chain employs TRBV12-5 and TRBJ1-1; unclear D gene. Trimming left V 6 bases short and J 0 bases short, with 5 bases between. The CDR3 has 12 amino acids. The germline V gene encodes CDR1 LGHNT and CDR2 FRNRAP. The CDR3: CASGLMNTEAFF. In DNA form, the CDR3 reads TGTGCTAGTGGCCTGATGAACACTGAAGCTTTCTTT.